These 2 T cell receptor beta chains came from one sample sequenced in a study of T cells in Graves' hyperthyroidism and ophthalmopathy. What was amplified from RNA transcripts were TCR beta CDR3 regions. The primer set for the first-round RT-PCR of the TCR CDR3 was HTBI. TCRdb re-called the multiplex PCR reads with MiXCR, one entry per CDR3 protein. The data contain about 640,000 distinct CDR3 sequences, around 13% of them singletons. Specimen: blood. These receptors came from a woman between 50 and 59 years old with Graves' ophthalmopathy.

This clonotype has a count of ten or more. The chain has TRBV7-2 and TRBJ2-3, with a tentative D call TRBD2 (6 bases). This CDR3 is built from 16 residues. Trimming cost V 4 bases and J 4 bases, with 18 bases left between them. Germline values: CDR1 SGHTA, CDR2 FQGNSA. CDR3 amino acids: CASSSEGTSGADTQYF. The CDR3 DNA sequence: TGTGCCAGCAGCTCCGAAGGGACGTCGGGAGCAGATACGCAGTATTTT.

V is TRBV9 and J is TRBJ2-2, with 8 bases fitting TRBD1. The germline V gene has CDR1 SGDLS and CDR2 YYNGEE. The CDR3 has 15 residues. The J segment lost 5 bases and the V segment lost 3 bases, leaving 6 bases of the junction unmatched. CDR3 coding DNA: TGTGCCAGCAGCGCCCTTGGACAGGGTACCGGGGAGCTGTTTTTT. This encodes CASSALGQGTGELFF.